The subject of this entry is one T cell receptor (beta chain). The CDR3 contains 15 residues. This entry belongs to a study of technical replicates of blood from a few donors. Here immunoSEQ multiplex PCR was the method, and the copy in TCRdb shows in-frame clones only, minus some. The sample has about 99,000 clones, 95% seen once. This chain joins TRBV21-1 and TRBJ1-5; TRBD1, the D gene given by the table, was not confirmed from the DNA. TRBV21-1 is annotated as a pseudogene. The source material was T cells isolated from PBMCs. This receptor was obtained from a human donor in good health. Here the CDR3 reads CANRDRRYSNQPQHF. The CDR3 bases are TGTGCCAACCGGGACAGACGTTATAGCAATCAGCCCCAGCATTTT.